These T cell receptor beta chains were read from a single sample in a study of breast tumors, draining lymph nodes, adjacent tissues. MiXCR, applied by TCRdb to the multiplex PCR reads, yields one record per CDR3 protein. The profile covers 250,000 or so distinct CDR3 sequences, with around 30% appearing a single time and roughly 1.2% taken by the ten largest. Input material: axillary lymph node tissue. The receptor set was obtained from a female donor with breast cancer. Some clones in this sample may be carry-over from other donors' samples. CDR3s include the opening cysteine and the closing phenylalanine or tryptophan. The D gene is left open where the match is weak. Where a row states a size, it is once, few, many or the class of an expanded clone; other rows omit it.

V gene,clone size,J gene,D gene,CDR3 protein,CDR3 DNA
TRBV7-2,many,TRBJ2-1,NA,CASSFWGRGNEQFF,TGTGCCAGCAGCTTTTGGGGGAGAGGGAATGAGCAGTTCTTC
TRBV28,NA,TRBJ2-7,TRBD2,CASSLAGGSCEQYF,TGTGCCAGCAGTCTAGCGGGAGGGTCCTGCGAGCAGTACTTC
TRBV5-1,NA,TRBJ2-1,NA,CASSLARVLGVNEQFF,TGCGCCAGCAGCTTGGCCCGGGTGCTGGGGGTTAATGAGCAGTTCTTC
TRBV6-6,NA,TRBJ1-1,NA,CASSYPEGPEGAEAFF,TGTGCCAGCAGTTACCCGGAGGGGCCCGAAGGCGCTGAAGCTTTCTTT
TRBV10-3,NA,TRBJ1-4,NA,CASSPQSGAVNEKLFF,TGTGCCAGCTCCCCCCAATCAGGGGCTGTTAATGAAAAACTGTTTTTT
TRBV5-5,many,TRBJ1-2,NA,CASSVLVGANYGYTF,TGTGCCAGCAGCGTACTTGTTGGAGCTAACTATGGCTACACCTTC
TRBV7-6,NA,TRBJ2-2,TRBD1,CASSLATGAVGELFF,TGTGCCAGCAGCTTAGCCACAGGGGCGGTCGGGGAGCTGTTTTTT
TRBV5-1,many,TRBJ2-7,NA,CASSTTGRRPEQYF,TGCGCCAGCAGCACGACAGGGAGGCGGCCCGAGCAGTACTTC
TRBV6-2/TRBV6-3,once,TRBJ2-5,NA,CASSPGQAQYF,TGTGCCAGCAGCCCCGGGCAGGCCCAGTACTTC
TRBV30,NA,TRBJ2-1,NA,CAWSVDFFSYNEQFF,TGTGCCTGGAGTGTAGACTTCTTCTCCTACAATGAGCAGTTCTTC
TRBV19,few,TRBJ2-5,TRBD2,CASSTETSGTRETQYF,TGTGCCAGTAGTACAGAGACTAGCGGGACAAGAGAGACCCAGTACTTC
TRBV15,many,TRBJ2-3,TRBD2,CATSAGLAGLDTQYF,TGTGCCACCAGCGCTGGACTAGCGGGATTAGATACGCAGTATTTT
TRBV7-2,NA,TRBJ1-2,NA,CASSLAGRDYGYTF,TGTGCCAGCAGCTTAGCGGGCAGGGACTATGGCTACACCTTC
TRBV15,many,TRBJ2-7,NA,CATATVLGYEQYF,TGTGCCACCGCGACGGTCCTAGGCTACGAGCAGTACTTC
TRBV6-5,many,TRBJ2-3,NA,CASSWDIGADTQYF,TGTGCCAGCAGTTGGGACATAGGGGCAGATACGCAGTATTTT
TRBV19,NA,TRBJ2-4,TRBD1,CASSLPGQGF,TGTGCCAGTAGCCTTCCGGGACAGGGTTTC
TRBV30,few,TRBJ2-7,NA,CAWTIGGGRAHEQYF,TGTGCCTGGACCATAGGGGGGGGCAGGGCCCACGAGCAGTACTTC
TRBV7-8,many,TRBJ2-7,TRBD1,CASSKRRDRGYEQYF,TGTGCCAGCAGCAAACGACGGGACAGGGGCTACGAGCAGTACTTC
TRBV11-2,many,TRBJ1-4,NA,CASSVRATNEKLFF,TGTGCCAGCAGCGTAAGGGCAACTAATGAAAAACTGTTTTTT
TRBV29-1,many,TRBJ2-2,TRBD1,CSGQGANTGELFF,TGCAGTGGACAGGGGGCGAACACCGGGGAGCTGTTTTTT
TRBV2,medium-sized,TRBJ2-5,TRBD2,CASRRTRLGTQYF,TGTGCCAGCAGGCGGACTAGGTTAGGTACCCAGTACTTC
TRBV29-1,few,TRBJ1-1,NA,CSARRGGNTEAFF,TGCAGCGCCAGAAGGGGGGGGAACACTGAAGCTTTCTTT
TRBV10-3,NA,TRBJ1-1,TRBD1,CAISQGARNTEAFF,TGTGCCATCAGCCAGGGGGCCCGGAACACTGAAGCTTTCTTT
TRBV30,NA,TRBJ2-7,NA,CAWSVEQWRNTYEQYF,TGTGCCTGGAGTGTCGAGCAGTGGAGGAACACATACGAGCAGTACTTC
TRBV2,many,TRBJ2-3,TRBD2,CASRILAGGSTDTQYF,TGTGCCAGCAGAATACTAGCGGGAGGGAGCACAGATACGCAGTATTTT
TRBV15,NA,TRBJ1-1,TRBD1,CATRWRTGDTEAFF,TGTGCCACCAGGTGGAGGACAGGGGACACTGAAGCTTTCTTT
TRBV19,many,TRBJ1-2,NA,CASQDFPAPGYTF,TGTGCCAGTCAGGACTTTCCGGCTCCTGGCTACACCTTC
TRBV12-3/TRBV12-4,few,TRBJ2-1,TRBD2,CASSLGLAGVLRDEQFF,TGTGCCAGCAGTTTGGGACTAGCGGGTGTTCTTAGGGATGAGCAGTTCTTC
TRBV7-3,NA,TRBJ2-1,TRBD2,CASSASGSYIEQFF,TGTGCCAGCAGCGCTAGCGGGAGTTACATTGAGCAGTTCTTC
TRBV9,NA,TRBJ2-3,NA,CASSLSMSHTDTQYF,TGTGCCAGCAGTTTATCGATGAGTCACACAGATACGCAGTATTTT
TRBV20-1,many,TRBJ2-3,NA,CSAIPTVPVTDTQYF,TGCAGTGCTATCCCGACAGTCCCGGTCACAGATACGCAGTATTTT
TRBV6-5,many,TRBJ1-6,NA,CASSYSTSSPLHF,TGTGCCAGCAGTTACTCGACTTCTTCACCCCTCCACTTT
TRBV30,NA,TRBJ2-1,NA,CAWATRSNEPFF,TGTGCCTGGGCTACTAGATCCAATGAGCCGTTCTTC
TRBV19,many,TRBJ2-2,TRBD2,CASSINQREITGELFF,TGTGCCAGTAGTATAAACCAGCGGGAGATCACCGGGGAGCTGTTTTTT
TRBV25-1,NA,TRBJ1-1,NA,CAWSKAAGNTEAFF,TGTGCCTGGAGTAAGGCCGCCGGGAACACTGAAGCTTTCTTT
TRBV20-1,many,TRBJ1-5,TRBD1,CSAGQGNQPQHF,TGCAGTGCCGGACAGGGGAATCAGCCCCAGCATTTT
TRBV11-3,many,TRBJ2-3,NA,CASSLDSGPDTQYF,TGTGCCAGCAGCTTAGATAGCGGCCCAGATACGCAGTATTTT
TRBV6-4,many,TRBJ1-6,NA,CASGLFNSPLHF,TGTGCCAGCGGACTCTTTAATTCACCCCTCCACTTT
TRBV30,many,TRBJ1-5,TRBD1,CAWSGTGNQPQHF,TGTGCCTGGAGCGGGACAGGGAATCAGCCCCAGCATTTT
TRBV20-1,NA,TRBJ2-3,NA,CSALTADGGRDTQYF,TGCAGTGCCCTGACCGCGGACGGAGGCAGAGATACGCAGTATTTT
TRBV7-3,many,TRBJ2-1,TRBD2,CASSGGSGNEQFF,TGTGCCAGCAGCGGCGGGAGCGGCAATGAGCAGTTCTTC
TRBV10-3,NA,TRBJ2-5,NA,CASSWRAAGLQETQYF,TGTGCCAGCAGTTGGAGGGCCGCGGGGCTCCAAGAGACCCAGTACTTC
TRBV20-1,NA,TRBJ2-5,NA,CSGQEQETQYF,TGCAGTGGACAGGAACAAGAGACCCAATACTTC
TRBV9,NA,TRBJ1-4,NA,CASSAASGEGGKLFF,TGTGCCAGCAGCGCAGCTTCCGGGGAGGGTGGAAAACTGTTTTTT
TRBV19,many,TRBJ1-2,NA,CATNPGPGYGYTF,TGTGCCACTAACCCCGGACCTGGCTATGGCTACACCTTC
TRBV3-1,many,TRBJ1-2,NA,CASSPGYGYTF,TGTGCCAGCAGTCCAGGGTATGGCTACACCTTC
TRBV2,many,TRBJ2-2,NA,CASRPPGQNTGELFF,TGTGCCAGCAGGCCACCGGGACAGAACACCGGGGAGCTGTTTTTT
TRBV6-1,NA,TRBJ2-2,NA,CASARFQANTGELFF,TGTGCCAGCGCTCGCTTCCAGGCTAACACCGGGGAGCTGTTTTTT
TRBV20-1,few,TRBJ1-1,NA,CSAPGRGNTEAFF,TGCAGTGCCCCGGGGAGGGGAAACACTGAAGCTTTCTTT
TRBV27,NA,TRBJ2-1,NA,CASKSGGLNEQFF,TGTGCCAGCAAATCCGGCGGGCTTAATGAGCAGTTCTTC
TRBV20-1,NA,TRBJ1-1,NA,CSARGVAEAFF,TGCAGTGCTAGAGGTGTGGCTGAAGCTTTCTTT
TRBV9,many,TRBJ2-2,TRBD1,CASSHPGGTNTGELFF,TGTGCCAGCAGCCATCCAGGGGGCACGAACACCGGGGAGCTGTTTTTT
TRBV29-1,few,TRBJ1-1,NA,CSFKEGYTEAFF,TGCAGCTTTAAGGAGGGATACACTGAAGCTTTCTTT
TRBV20-1,many,TRBJ2-7,TRBD2,CSARDGTSGSSYEQYF,TGCAGTGCTAGAGATGGTACTAGCGGGAGTTCCTACGAGCAGTACTTC
TRBV11-3,few,TRBJ1-1,NA,CASSTVGRSTEAFF,TGTGCCAGCAGCACCGTCGGTAGAAGCACTGAAGCTTTCTTT
TRBV4-2,many,TRBJ2-3,NA,CASSQDYPSITDTQYF,TGTGCCAGCAGCCAAGATTATCCTAGTATCACAGATACGCAGTATTTT
TRBV3-1,NA,TRBJ1-2,NA,CASSQGTGGSYGYTF,TGTGCCAGCAGCCAAGGAACAGGCGGGAGCTATGGCTACACCTTC
TRBV5-6,many,TRBJ1-5,NA,CASTKGGFYSNQPQHF,TGTGCCAGCACCAAGGGGGGATTTTATAGCAATCAGCCCCAGCATTTT
TRBV5-4,NA,TRBJ1-2,TRBD1,CASSLGCRGDYGYTF,TGTGCCAGCAGCTTGGGATGCAGGGGGGACTATGGCTACACCTTC